A selection of T cell receptor beta chains follows, all from one sample in a study of blood T cell repertoires in COVID-19. Clones were sequenced by immunoSEQ multiplex PCR, and TCRdb holds only the in-frame ones, with some missing. The profile shows 70,000 or so clones, around 74% of them singletons. Sequenced sample: peripheral blood. The receptors come from a man in his fifties or sixties with COVID-19, enrolled during active disease. The CDR3 runs from the conserved cysteine through the conserved F or W. For some rows the clone size is stated as once, few or many, or as a class when expanded; others skip it.

cdr3_length j_call v_call clone_size cdr3_aa
15 TRBJ2-1 TRBV9 few CASSVLVAPGNEQFF
12 TRBJ1-2 TRBV14 - CASSQVRGGYTF
15 TRBJ2-7 TRBV27 once CASSAKRGDSYEQYF
15 TRBJ1-5 TRBV2 - CASSGPTGGNQPQHF
13 TRBJ2-1 TRBV2 once CASSLSSYNEQFF
14 TRBJ2-3 TRBV7-9 - CASSPGKHTDTQYF
17 TRBJ2-6 TRBV9 - CASSPRGSVSGANVLTF
13 TRBJ2-1 TRBV11-3 few CASSRGRAKEQFF
15 TRBJ1-6 TRBV27 once CASSNSVLYNSPLHF
14 TRBJ2-7 TRBV18 - CASSPALSAGSMYF
16 TRBJ2-1 TRBV19 - CASSGGLAGGPDGQFF
13 TRBJ2-5 TRBV2 - CASSGGGIETQYF
12 TRBJ2-1 TRBV6-5 - CASSPSSGEQFF
13 TRBJ1-2 TRBV5-5 few CASSVPGKYGYTF
13 TRBJ1-5 TRBV10-2 - CASSPQGNQPQHF
12 TRBJ1-1 TRBV28 - CASSLGTGAAFF
16 TRBJ2-4 TRBV18 once CASSPTGGAAKNIQYF
13 TRBJ2-7 TRBV5-5 - CASSSMTLGEQYF